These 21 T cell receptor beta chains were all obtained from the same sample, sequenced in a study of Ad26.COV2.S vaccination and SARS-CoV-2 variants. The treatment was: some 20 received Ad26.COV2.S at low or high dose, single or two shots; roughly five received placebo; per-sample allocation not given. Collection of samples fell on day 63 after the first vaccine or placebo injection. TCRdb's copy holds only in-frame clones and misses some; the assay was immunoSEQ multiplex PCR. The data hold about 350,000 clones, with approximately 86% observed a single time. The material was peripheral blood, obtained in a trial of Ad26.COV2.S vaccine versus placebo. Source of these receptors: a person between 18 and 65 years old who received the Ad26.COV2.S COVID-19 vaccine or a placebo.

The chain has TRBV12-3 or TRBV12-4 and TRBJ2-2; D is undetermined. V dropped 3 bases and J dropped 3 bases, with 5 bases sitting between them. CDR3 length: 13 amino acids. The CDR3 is CASSFRDTGELFF. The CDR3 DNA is TGTGCCAGCAGTTTTAGGGACACCGGGGAGCTGTTTTTT.

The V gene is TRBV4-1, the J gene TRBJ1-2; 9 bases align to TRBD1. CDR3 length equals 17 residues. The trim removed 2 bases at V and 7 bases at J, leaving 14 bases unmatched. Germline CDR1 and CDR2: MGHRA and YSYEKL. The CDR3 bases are TGCGCCAGCAGCCAACCTGGGACAGGGCGCTCGAGGGGTGGCTACACCTTC. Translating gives CASSQPGTGRSRGGYTF.

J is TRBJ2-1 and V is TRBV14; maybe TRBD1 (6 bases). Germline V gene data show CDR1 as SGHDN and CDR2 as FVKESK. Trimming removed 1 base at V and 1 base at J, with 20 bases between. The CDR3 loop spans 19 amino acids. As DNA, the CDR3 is TGTGCCAGCAGCCAAGTCTTTGACCCGGGACACGATTCCTACAATGAGCAGTTCTTC. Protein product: CASSQVFDPGHDSYNEQFF.

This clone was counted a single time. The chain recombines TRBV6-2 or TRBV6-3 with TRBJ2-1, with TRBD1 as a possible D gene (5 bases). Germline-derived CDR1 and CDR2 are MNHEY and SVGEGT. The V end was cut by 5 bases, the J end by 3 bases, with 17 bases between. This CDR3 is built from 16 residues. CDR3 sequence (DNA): TGTGCCAGCAGTCCACAAGGGGCGACACACTACAATGAGCAGTTCTTC. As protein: CASSPQGATHYNEQFF.

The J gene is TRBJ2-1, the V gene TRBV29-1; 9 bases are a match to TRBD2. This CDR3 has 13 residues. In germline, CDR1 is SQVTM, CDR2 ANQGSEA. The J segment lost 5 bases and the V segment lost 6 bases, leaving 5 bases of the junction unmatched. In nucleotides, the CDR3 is TGCAGCGTCTTGACTAGCGGAGACAATGAGCAGTTCTTC. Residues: CSVLTSGDNEQFF.

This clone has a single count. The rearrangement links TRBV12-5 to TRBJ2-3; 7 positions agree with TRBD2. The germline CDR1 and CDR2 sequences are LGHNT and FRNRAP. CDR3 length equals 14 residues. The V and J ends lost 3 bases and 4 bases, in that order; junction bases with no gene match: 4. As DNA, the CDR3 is TGTGCTAGTGGTTTAGGTCTAGCGGCAGATACGCAGTATTTT. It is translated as CASGLGLAADTQYF. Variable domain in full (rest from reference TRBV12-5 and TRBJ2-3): DARVTQTPRHKVTEMGQEVTMRCQPILGHNTVFWYRQTMMQGLELLAYFRNRAPLDDSGMPKDRFSAEMPDATLATLKIQPSEPRDSAVYFCASGLGLAADTQYFGPGTRLTVL.

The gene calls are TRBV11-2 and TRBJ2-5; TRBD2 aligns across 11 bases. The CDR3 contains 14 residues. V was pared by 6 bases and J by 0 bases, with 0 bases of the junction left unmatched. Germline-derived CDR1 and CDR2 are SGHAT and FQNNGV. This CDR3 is CASRLAGDQETQYF. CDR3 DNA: TGTGCCAGCAGACTAGCGGGGGACCAAGAGACCCAGTACTTC.

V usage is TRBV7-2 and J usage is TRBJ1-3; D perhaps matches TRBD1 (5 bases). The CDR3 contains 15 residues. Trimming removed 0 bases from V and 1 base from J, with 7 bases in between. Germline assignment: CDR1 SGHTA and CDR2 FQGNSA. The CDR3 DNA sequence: TGTGCCAGCAGCTTAGCGTCAGGGTCTGGAAACACCATATATTTT. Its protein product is CASSLASGSGNTIYF.

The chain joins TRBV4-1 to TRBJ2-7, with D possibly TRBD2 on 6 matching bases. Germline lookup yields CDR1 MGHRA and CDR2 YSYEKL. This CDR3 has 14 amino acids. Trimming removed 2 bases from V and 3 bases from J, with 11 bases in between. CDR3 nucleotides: TGCGCCAGCAGCCAACTAGCGAGCATCTACGAGCAGTACTTC. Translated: CASSQLASIYEQYF.

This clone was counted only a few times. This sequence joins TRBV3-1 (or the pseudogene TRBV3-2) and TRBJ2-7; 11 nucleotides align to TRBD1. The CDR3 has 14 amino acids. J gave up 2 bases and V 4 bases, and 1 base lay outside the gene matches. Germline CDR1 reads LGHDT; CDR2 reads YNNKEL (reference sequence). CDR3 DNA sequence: TGTGCCAGCAGCCGGGGACAGGGGGCCTACGAGCAGTACTTC. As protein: CASSRGQGAYEQYF.

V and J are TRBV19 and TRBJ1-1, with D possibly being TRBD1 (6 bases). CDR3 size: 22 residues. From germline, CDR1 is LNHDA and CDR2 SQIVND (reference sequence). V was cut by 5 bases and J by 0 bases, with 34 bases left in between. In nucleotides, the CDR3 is TGTGCCAGTAGTCGTGGATCTCGGGGATGGCGCAGGGACACCCACATGAACACTGAAGCTTTCTTT. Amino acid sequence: CASSRGSRGWRRDTHMNTEAFF.

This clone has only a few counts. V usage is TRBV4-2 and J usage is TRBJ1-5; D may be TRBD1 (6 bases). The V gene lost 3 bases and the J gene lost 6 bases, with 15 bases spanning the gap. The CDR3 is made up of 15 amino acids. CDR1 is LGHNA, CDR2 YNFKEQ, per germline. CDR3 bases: TGTGCCAGCAGCCAGTTTGGACAGAAGGGTCAGCCCCAGCATTTT. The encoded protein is CASSQFGQKGQPQHF.

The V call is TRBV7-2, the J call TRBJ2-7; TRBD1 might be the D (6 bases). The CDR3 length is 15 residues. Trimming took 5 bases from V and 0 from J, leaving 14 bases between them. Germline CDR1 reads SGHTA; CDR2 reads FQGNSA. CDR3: CASSQSQGPSYEQYF. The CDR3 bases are TGTGCCAGCAGCCAATCACAGGGCCCCTCCTACGAGCAGTACTTC.

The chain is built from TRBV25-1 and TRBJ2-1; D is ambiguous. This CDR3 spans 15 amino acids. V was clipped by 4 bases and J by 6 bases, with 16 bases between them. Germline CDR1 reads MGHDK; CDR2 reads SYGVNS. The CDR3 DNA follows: TGTGCCAGCAGTGCAGGAGTGCTGGGCGTCAATGAGCAGTTCTTC. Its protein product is CASSAGVLGVNEQFF.

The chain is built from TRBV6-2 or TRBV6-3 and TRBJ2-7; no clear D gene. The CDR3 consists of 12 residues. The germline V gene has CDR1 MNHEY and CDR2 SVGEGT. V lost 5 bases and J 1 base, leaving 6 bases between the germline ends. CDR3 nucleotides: TGTGCCAGCAGTCCCCAGTCCTACGAGCAGTACTTC. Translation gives CASSPQSYEQYF.

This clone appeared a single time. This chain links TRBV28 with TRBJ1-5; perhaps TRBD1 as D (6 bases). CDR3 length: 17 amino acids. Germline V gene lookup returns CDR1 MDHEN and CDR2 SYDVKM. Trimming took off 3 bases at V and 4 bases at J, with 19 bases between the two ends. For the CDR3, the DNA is TGTGCCAGCAGTTTCGCGCAACTGACAGGTCTTAATCAGCCCCAGCATTTT. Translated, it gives CASSFAQLTGLNQPQHF.

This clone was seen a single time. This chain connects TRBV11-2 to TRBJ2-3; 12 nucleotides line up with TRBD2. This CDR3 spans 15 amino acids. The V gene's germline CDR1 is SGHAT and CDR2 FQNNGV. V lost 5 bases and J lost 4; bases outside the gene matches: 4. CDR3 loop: CASSALAGGPDTQYF. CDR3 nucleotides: TGTGCCAGCAGCGCCCTAGCGGGGGGGCCAGATACGCAGTATTTT. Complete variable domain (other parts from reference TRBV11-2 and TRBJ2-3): EAGVAQSPRYKIIEKRQSVAFWCNPISGHATLYWYQQILGQGPKLLIQFQNNGVVDDSQLPKDRFSAERLKGVDSTLKIQPAKLEDSAVYLCASSALAGGPDTQYFGPGTRLTVL.

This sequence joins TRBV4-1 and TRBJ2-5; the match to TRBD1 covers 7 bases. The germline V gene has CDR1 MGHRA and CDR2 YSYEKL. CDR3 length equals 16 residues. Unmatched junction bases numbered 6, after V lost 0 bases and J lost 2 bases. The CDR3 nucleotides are TGCGCCAGCAGCCAAGATCAGGTGACAGGGCAAGAGACCCAGTACTTC. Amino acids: CASSQDQVTGQETQYF.

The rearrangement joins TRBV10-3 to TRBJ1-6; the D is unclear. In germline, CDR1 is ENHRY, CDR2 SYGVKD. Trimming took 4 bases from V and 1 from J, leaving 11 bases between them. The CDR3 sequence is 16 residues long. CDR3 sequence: CAISAGIGSYNSPLHF. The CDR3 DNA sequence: TGTGCCATCAGTGCGGGTATAGGGTCCTATAATTCACCCCTCCACTTT.

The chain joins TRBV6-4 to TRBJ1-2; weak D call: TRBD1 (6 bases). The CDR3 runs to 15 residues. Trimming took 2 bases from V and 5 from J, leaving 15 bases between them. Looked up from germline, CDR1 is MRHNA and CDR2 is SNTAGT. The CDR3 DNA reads TGTGCCAGCAGTGACACGTACCCGGGACAATATGGCTACACCTTC. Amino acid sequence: CASSDTYPGQYGYTF.

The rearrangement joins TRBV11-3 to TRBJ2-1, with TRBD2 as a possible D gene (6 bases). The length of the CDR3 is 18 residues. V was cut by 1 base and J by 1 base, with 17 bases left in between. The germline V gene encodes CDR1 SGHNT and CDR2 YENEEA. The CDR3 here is CASSLGGPSRGSYNEQFF. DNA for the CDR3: TGTGCCAGCAGCTTAGGTGGCCCTTCGCGGGGTTCCTACAATGAGCAGTTCTTC.